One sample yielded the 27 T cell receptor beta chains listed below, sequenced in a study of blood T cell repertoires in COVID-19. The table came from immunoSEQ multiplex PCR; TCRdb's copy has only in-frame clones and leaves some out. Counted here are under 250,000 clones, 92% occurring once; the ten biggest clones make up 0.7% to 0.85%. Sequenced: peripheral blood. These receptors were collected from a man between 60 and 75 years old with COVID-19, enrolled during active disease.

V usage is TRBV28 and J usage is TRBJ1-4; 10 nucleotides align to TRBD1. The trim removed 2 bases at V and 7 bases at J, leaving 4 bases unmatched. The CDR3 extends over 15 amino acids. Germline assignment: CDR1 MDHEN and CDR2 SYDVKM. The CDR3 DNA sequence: TGTGCCAGCAGTTTAGGGACAGGGGACCCTGAAAAACTGTTTTTT. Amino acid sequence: CASSLGTGDPEKLFF.

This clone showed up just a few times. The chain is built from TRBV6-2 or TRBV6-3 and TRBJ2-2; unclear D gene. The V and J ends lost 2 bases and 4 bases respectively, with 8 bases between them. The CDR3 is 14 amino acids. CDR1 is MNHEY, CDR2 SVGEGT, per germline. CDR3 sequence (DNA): TGTGCCAGCAGTTACCCGCGGTCCACCGGGGAGCTGTTTTTT. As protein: CASSYPRSTGELFF.

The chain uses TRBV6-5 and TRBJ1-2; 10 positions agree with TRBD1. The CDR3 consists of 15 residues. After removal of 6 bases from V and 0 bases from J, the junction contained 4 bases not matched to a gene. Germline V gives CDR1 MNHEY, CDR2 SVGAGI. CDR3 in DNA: TGTGCCAGCAGAGGGGGACAGGGGTCTAACTATGGCTACACCTTC. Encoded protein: CASRGGQGSNYGYTF.

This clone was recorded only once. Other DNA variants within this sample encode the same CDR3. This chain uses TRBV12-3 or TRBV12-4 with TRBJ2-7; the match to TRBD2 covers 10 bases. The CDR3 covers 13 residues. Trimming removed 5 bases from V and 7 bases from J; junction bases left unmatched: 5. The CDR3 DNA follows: TGTGCCAGCAGTCGACTAGCGGGTGGTGAGCAGTACTTC. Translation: CASSRLAGGEQYF.

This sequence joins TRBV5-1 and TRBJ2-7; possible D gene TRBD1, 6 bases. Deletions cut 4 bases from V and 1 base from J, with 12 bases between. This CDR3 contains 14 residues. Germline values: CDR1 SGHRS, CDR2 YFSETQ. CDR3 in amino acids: CASSPNTGSYEQYF. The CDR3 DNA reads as TGCGCCAGCAGCCCGAACACAGGGTCCTACGAGCAGTACTTC.

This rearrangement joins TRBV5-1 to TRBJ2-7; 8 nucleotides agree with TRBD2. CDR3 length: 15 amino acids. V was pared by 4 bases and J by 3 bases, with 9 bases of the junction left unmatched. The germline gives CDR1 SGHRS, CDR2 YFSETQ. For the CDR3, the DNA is TGCGCCAGCAGCACTCGGTTTAGCGGGGACTACGAGCAGTACTTC. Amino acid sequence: CASSTRFSGDYEQYF.

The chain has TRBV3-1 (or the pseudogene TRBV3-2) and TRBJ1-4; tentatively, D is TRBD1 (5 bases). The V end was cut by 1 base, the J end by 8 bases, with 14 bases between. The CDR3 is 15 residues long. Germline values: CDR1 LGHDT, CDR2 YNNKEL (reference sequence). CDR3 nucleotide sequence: TGTGCCAGCAGCCAAGTTTTGGACACCGGCGAAAAACTGTTTTTT. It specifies CASSQVLDTGEKLFF.

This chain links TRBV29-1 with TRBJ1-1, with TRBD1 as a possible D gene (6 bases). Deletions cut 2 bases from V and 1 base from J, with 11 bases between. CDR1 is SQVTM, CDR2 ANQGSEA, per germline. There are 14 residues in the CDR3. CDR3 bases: TGCAGCGTTGAAAGGGGGGGGAGGAACACTGAAGCTTTCTTT. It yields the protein CSVERGGRNTEAFF.

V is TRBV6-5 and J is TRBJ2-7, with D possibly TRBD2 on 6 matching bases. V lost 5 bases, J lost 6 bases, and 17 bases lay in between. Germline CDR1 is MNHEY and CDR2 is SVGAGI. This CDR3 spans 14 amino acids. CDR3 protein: CASSRSGPNGEQYF. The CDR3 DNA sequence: TGTGCCAGCAGTAGAAGCGGGCCAAACGGCGAGCAGTACTTC.

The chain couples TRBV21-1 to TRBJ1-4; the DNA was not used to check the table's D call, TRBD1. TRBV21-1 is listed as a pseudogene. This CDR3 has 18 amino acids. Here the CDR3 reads CASSPKARDRVTNEKLFF. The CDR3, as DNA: TGTGCCAGCAGCCCGAAAGCCCGGGACAGGGTAACTAATGAAAAACTGTTTTTT.

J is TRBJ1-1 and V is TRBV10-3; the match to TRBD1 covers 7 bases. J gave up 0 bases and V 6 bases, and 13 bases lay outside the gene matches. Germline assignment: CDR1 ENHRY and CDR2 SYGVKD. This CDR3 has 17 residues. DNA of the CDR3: TGTGCCATCAGAGCGACGAAGACAGGGTACCTGAACACTGAAGCTTTCTTT. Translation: CAIRATKTGYLNTEAFF.

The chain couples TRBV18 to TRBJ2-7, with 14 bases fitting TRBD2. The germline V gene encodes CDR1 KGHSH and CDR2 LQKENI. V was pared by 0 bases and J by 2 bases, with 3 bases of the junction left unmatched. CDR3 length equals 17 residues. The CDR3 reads CASSPPGGLAGAYEQYF. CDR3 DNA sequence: TGTGCCAGCTCACCACCTGGGGGACTAGCGGGAGCCTACGAGCAGTACTTC.

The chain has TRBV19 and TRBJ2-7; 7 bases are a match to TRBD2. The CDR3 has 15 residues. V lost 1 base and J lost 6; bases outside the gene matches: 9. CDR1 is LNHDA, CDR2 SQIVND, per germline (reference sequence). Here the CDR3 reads CASSIVGGTKAEQYF. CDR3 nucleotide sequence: TGTGCCAGTAGTATAGTAGGTGGGACTAAGGCCGAGCAGTACTTC.

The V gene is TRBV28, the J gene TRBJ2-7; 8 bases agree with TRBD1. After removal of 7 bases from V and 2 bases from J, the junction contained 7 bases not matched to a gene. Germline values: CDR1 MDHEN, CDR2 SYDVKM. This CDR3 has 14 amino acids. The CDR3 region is CASTPGTGPYEQYF. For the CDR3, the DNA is TGTGCCAGCACCCCCGGGACAGGCCCCTACGAGCAGTACTTC.

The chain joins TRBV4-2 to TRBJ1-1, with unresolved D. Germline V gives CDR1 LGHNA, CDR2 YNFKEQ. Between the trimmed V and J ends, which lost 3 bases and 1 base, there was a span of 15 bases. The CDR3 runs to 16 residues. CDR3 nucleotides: TGTGCCAGCAGCCATTCCGGTCGGTTCGGGAACACTGAAGCTTTCTTT. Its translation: CASSHSGRFGNTEAFF.

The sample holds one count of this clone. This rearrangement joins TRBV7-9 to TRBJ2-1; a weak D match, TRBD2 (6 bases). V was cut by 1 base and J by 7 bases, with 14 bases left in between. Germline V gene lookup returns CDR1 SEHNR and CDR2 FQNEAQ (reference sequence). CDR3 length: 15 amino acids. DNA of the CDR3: TGTGCCAGCAGCTTAGACGGGAGCTTTCGGAATGAGCAGTTCTTC. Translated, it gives CASSLDGSFRNEQFF.

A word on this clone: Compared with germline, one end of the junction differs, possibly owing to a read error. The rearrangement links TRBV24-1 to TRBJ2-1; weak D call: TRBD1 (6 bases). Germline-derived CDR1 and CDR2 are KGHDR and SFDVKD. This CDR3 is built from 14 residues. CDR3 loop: CATSDRDPRGEQLF. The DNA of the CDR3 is TGTGCCACCAGTGATAGGGACCCCAGGGGTGAGCAGCTCTTC.

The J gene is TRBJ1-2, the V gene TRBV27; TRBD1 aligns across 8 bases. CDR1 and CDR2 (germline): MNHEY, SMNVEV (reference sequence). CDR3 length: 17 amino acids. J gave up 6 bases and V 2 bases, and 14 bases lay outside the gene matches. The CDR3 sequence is CASSLVSSAGGLDGYTF. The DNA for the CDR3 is TGTGCCAGCAGTTTAGTAAGTTCGGCAGGGGGCCTGGATGGCTACACCTTC.

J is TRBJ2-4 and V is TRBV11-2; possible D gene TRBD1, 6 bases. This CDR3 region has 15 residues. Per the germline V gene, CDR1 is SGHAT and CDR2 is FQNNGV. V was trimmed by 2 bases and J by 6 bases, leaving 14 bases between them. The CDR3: CASSLLQGQGNIQYF. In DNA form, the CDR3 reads TGTGCCAGCAGCTTACTCCAGGGGCAAGGAAACATTCAGTACTTC.

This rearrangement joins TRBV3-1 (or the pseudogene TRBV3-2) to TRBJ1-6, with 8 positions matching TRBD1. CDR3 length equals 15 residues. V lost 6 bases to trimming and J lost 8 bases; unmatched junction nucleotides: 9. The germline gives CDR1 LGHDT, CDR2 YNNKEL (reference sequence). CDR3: CASSRTGKRDSPLHF. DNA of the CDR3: TGTGCCAGCAGTCGGACAGGGAAGAGGGATTCACCCCTCCACTTT.

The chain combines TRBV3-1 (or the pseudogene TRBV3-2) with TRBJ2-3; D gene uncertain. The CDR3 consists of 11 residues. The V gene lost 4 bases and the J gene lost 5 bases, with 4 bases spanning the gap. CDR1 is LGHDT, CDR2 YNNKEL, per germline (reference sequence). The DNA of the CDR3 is TGTGCCAGCAGCCGGCAAGATACGCAGTATTTT. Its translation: CASSRQDTQYF.

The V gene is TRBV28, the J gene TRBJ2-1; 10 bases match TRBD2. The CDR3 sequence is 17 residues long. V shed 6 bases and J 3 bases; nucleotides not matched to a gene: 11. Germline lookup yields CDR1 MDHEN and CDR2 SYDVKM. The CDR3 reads CASSATSGLVGYNEQFF. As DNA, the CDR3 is TGTGCCAGCAGCGCGACTAGCGGGCTTGTGGGCTACAATGAGCAGTTCTTC.

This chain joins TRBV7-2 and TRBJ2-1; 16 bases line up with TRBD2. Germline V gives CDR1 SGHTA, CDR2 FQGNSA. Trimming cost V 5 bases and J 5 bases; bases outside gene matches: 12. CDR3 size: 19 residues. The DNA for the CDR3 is TGTGCCAGCAGCCCCCGTACCGGGACTAGCGGGAGGGCCGACAATGAGCAGTTCTTC. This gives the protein CASSPRTGTSGRADNEQFF.

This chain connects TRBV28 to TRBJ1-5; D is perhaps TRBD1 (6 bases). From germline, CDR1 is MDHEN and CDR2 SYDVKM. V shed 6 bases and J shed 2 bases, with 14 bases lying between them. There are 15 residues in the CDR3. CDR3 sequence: CASSKGPGGNQPQHF. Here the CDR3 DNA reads TGTGCCAGCAGCAAAGGTCCAGGGGGCAATCAGCCCCAGCATTTT.

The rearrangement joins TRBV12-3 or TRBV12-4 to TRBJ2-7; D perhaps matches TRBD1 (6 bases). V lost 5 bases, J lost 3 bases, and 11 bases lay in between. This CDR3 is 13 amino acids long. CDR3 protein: CASSTGRGYEQYF. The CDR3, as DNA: TGTGCCAGCAGTACAGGGCGCGGCTACGAGCAGTACTTC.

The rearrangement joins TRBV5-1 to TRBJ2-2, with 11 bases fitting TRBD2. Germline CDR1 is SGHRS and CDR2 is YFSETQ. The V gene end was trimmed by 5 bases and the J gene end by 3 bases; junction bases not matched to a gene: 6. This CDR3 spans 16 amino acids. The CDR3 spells CASSASGGTYTGELFF. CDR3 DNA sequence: TGCGCCAGCAGTGCTAGCGGGGGGACATACACCGGGGAGCTGTTTTTT.

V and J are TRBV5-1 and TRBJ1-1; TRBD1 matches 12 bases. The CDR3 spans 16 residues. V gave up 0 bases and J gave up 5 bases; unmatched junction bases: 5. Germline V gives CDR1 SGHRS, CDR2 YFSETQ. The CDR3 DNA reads TGCGCCAGCAGCTTGGCCGGGACAGGGGGCAGGACTGAAGCTTTCTTT. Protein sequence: CASSLAGTGGRTEAFF.